This TCR beta chain was obtained from a study of blood T cell repertoires in COVID-19 (dated by TCRdb to between 2020 and 2021). A note on the overall study: Samples from collaborators originated in the United States, Italy and Spain and spanned both the acute and convalescent phases of COVID-19. Deeply sampled blood TCRbeta repertoires from subjects exposed to, actively infected with, or recovered from COVID-19 were included in the dataset. Where HLA class I and class II types were available, the types were taken from metadata supplied by the sample provider, not from assay-based typing. The repertoires were made available in a free public database intended to serve as a resource for research on the immune response to SARS-CoV-2. The samples were drawn from two sources: the first 160 participants of the ongoing ImmuneRACE study, and 950 to 1,500 subjects contributed by 6 global collaborators. The prospective study material was composed of cDNA or gDNA derived from T cells, B-cell-depleted T cells, or PBMCs. A de-identified subject ID, COVID-19 status, age in years and sex were almost always included in the sample metadata.

What the authors observed across the whole study: Clinical and demographic metadata were provided uncurated, with the amount varying by source and participant.

The germline V gene gives CDR1 as MGHDK and CDR2 as SYGVNS. From its cysteine to its phenylalanine, the CDR3 spans 13 amino acids. The kept DNA is CDR3 alone, 39 bases in frame from the first base. V is clipped by 7 bases and J by 0 bases, and the sequence between their germline boundaries is 9 bases long. This clone has just one count. There is no known antigen for this receptor. No much larger clone is present one base from it, and per-base qualities are unavailable. TCRbeta CDR3 regions were amplified from genomic DNA using the immunoSEQ Assay, a bias-controlled multiplex PCR. As for the authors' bioinformatics: The number of nucleated cells in each sample was estimated by amplification of reference gene primers within the assay. To quantify the absolute abundance of each unique TCRbeta CDR3 rearrangement, sequence reads were collapsed and filtered. For each sample, productive Simpson clonality was calculated as the square root of Simpson's diversity index across productive rearrangements. Sourced from immuneACCESS, this table was stored by TCRdb with only in-frame sequences that have V and J called. A share of the clones is absent; for the studies checked, an unresolved V gene accounts for under half, and the remainder has no known explanation. Clonal size and the V and J genes are those of that table, whereas D and trimming came from the DNA. Here the sample has over 100,000 clones; approximately 81% occur a single time. The top ten clones comprise 8% to 9.5% of the sample.

Collaborating institutions collected whole blood in K2EDTA tubes following their own protocols. For TCRbeta analysis, collaborator samples were shipped as frozen whole blood, as isolated PBMCs, or as DNA extracted from either sample type. The sequence came from a woman aged 60-75 years with active or convalescent COVID-19. The chain was built from TRBV25-1 and TRBJ1-1; the D gene is perhaps TRBD1, from 5 matching bases. Sequences were obtained from peripheral blood. Here is the DNA: TGTGCCAGCACGACAGCTATGAACACTGAAGCTTTCTTT. Its protein reads: CASTTAMNTEAFF.